This T cell receptor (beta chain) was identified during a study of glioma-infiltrating T cells after dendritic cell vaccination. Study-level background: Samples are from glioblastoma patients in Phase I and II dendritic cell vaccine trials.

Time point: after dendritic cell vaccination, including at tumor progression/relapse. The length of the CDR3 is 14 residues. Germline trimming cut 4 bases from V and 7 bases from J; bases unmatched to any gene: 8. The germline gives CDR1 LNHDA, CDR2 SQIVND (reference sequence). Study outcomes and limitations: Few patients contributed both blood and tumor specimens. Longer survival after dendritic cell vaccination followed higher pretreatment TIL content.

Note on this clone: Antigen: not known.

Profiled with immunoSEQ multiplex PCR; TCRdb holds only in-frame clones, not every one. The sample lists tens of thousands of clones, 75% to 90% seen once, with around 9.3% in the top ten. The V call is TRBV19, the J call TRBJ2-7; 9 bases line up with TRBD1. Sequenced material: blood, taken after dendritic cell vaccination. The sequence came from a human donor with glioblastoma. CDR3 sequence: CASSTGTGPGEQYF. The DNA for the CDR3 is TGTGCCAGTAGTACCGGGACAGGGCCCGGGGAGCAGTACTTC.